This is a list of T cell receptor beta chains from one sample in a study of T cells in tuberculosis. Here immunoSEQ multiplex PCR was the method, and the copy in TCRdb shows in-frame clones only, minus some. This repertoire shows under 40,000 clones, approximately 93% found once; its top ten account for around 8.5%. The sample consisted of PBMCs. The receptors come from a donor aged 10-30 years with latent tuberculosis or without tuberculosis infection. Both conserved end residues are part of each CDR3. Fields, in order: V gene, J gene, clone size, D gene, CDR3 protein, CDR3 DNA. D genes are given only for firm matches. Clone size is shown for a subset of rows, as once, few, many or a class of expanded clone.

TRBV12-5	TRBJ1-1	.	.	CASALGGTNTEAFF	TGTGCTAGTGCCTTGGGGGGGACGAACACTGAAGCTTTCTTT
TRBV6-6	TRBJ2-7	.	TRBD2	CASRTSGSTYEQYF	TGTGCCAGCAGAACTAGCGGGAGTACCTACGAGCAGTACTTC
TRBV7-2	TRBJ2-7	.	.	CASSLSVYEQYF	TGTGCCAGCAGCTTATCCGTCTACGAGCAGTACTTC
TRBV7-9	TRBJ2-3	.	TRBD1	CASSLPPGGRSDTQYF	TGTGCCAGCAGCCTGCCTCCAGGGGGCCGGTCAGATACGCAGTATTTT
TRBV2	TRBJ1-5	.	TRBD1	CASSMTGGAQPQHF	TGTGCCAGCAGTATGACAGGGGGCGCGCAGCCCCAGCATTTT
TRBV11-2	TRBJ2-5	.	.	CASSGFEEWETQYF	TGTGCCAGCAGCGGTTTCGAGGAATGGGAGACCCAGTACTTC
TRBV11-2	TRBJ1-1	.	.	CASSLRGKSEAFF	TGTGCCAGCAGCTTAAGGGGTAAAAGTGAAGCTTTCTTT
TRBV7-7	TRBJ2-3	few	TRBD2	CASSFSAGPPDTQYF	TGTGCTAGCAGCTTTTCAGCGGGGCCTCCCGATACGCAGTATTTT
TRBV18	TRBJ2-7	.	.	CASSEGAPGHEQYF	TGTGCCAGCTCAGAAGGGGCCCCTGGACACGAGCAGTACTTC
TRBV28	TRBJ2-6	.	TRBD1	CASSFLDRGFSGANVLTF	TGTGCCAGCAGTTTCTTGGACAGGGGCTTCTCTGGGGCCAACGTCCTGACTTTC
TRBV25-1	TRBJ2-1	few	TRBD1	CASSETGALSEQFF	TGTGCCAGCAGTGAGACAGGGGCCCTCTCTGAGCAGTTCTTC
TRBV5-1	TRBJ1-1	.	.	CASSFQGMNTEAFF	TGCGCCAGCAGCTTCCAGGGCATGAACACTGAAGCTTTCTTT
TRBV5-1	TRBJ2-7	.	TRBD2	CASSWQTSGSYEQYF	TGCGCCAGCAGCTGGCAGACTAGCGGCTCCTACGAGCAGTACTTC
TRBV7-3	TRBJ2-1	.	TRBD2	CASSRLALSHEQFF	TGTGCCAGCAGCAGACTAGCCCTCTCCCATGAGCAGTTCTTC
TRBV18	TRBJ2-1	.	.	CASSPLGDEQFF	TGTGCCAGCTCACCGCTGGGCGATGAGCAGTTCTTC
TRBV2	TRBJ1-2	.	.	CASSDWDSPGGYTF	TGTGCCAGCAGTGACTGGGACTCCCCGGGTGGCTACACCTTC
TRBV5-1	TRBJ2-7	.	TRBD2	CASRRDYYEQYF	TGCGCCAGCCGAAGGGACTACTACGAGCAGTACTTC
TRBV15	TRBJ2-5	.	.	CATSRGEVGQETQYF	TGTGCCACCAGCAGAGGGGAGGTAGGGCAAGAGACCCAGTACTTC
TRBV7-9	TRBJ2-1	.	TRBD2	CASSPLAGYNEQFF	TGTGCCAGCAGCCCACTAGCGGGGTACAATGAGCAGTTCTTC
TRBV10-3	TRBJ2-3	.	.	CATRRADSTDTQYF	TGTGCCACCCGTCGAGCGGATAGCACAGATACGCAGTATTTT
TRBV29-1	TRBJ1-5	.	.	CSVGTFMNQPQHF	TGCAGCGTTGGGACATTTATGAATCAGCCCCAGCATTTT
TRBV5-1	TRBJ2-3	.	TRBD1	CASNRGLVTDTQYF	TGCGCCAGCAACAGGGGGTTGGTCACAGATACGCAGTATTTT
TRBV19	TRBJ1-5	.	.	CASKEFSRPAGQPQHF	TGTGCCAGTAAGGAGTTCTCCCGGCCTGCCGGTCAGCCCCAGCATTTT
TRBV29-1	TRBJ1-1	.	.	CSANRIGTEAFF	TGCAGCGCTAACAGGATCGGGACTGAAGCTTTCTTT
TRBV29-1	TRBJ2-7	.	TRBD2	CSVTRTSGTYEQYF	TGCAGCGTTACTAGGACTAGCGGGACTTACGAGCAGTACTTC
TRBV28	TRBJ2-1	once	TRBD2	CASMVAGGFTNEQFF	TGTGCCAGCATGGTAGCGGGAGGCTTTACGAATGAGCAGTTCTTC
TRBV30	TRBJ1-1	.	.	CARDSRGSTEAFF	TGTGCCCGGGACTCTCGGGGAAGCACTGAAGCTTTCTTT
TRBV5-1	TRBJ1-2	.	.	CASSIFRTDTYGYTF	TGCGCCAGCAGCATATTTAGGACAGATACCTACGGCTACACCTTC
TRBV7-2	TRBJ2-1	.	TRBD2	CASSPVGGRAGEQFF	TGTGCCAGCAGCCCAGTGGGCGGGAGGGCCGGTGAGCAGTTCTTC
TRBV2	TRBJ1-2	.	TRBD1	CAGGTGNGYTF	TGTGCCGGAGGGACAGGGAATGGCTACACCTTC
TRBV4-3	TRBJ2-7	.	.	CASSHRQRGLSIYEQYF	TGCGCCAGCAGCCATCGACAAAGGGGACTGTCAATCTACGAGCAGTACTTC
TRBV6-1	TRBJ1-5	.	.	CASSARGANSNQPQHF	TGTGCCAGCAGTGCGCGGGGCGCCAATAGCAATCAGCCCCAGCATTTT
TRBV6-4	TRBJ2-1	.	TRBD1	CASSDTDRVGNEQFF	TGTGCCAGCAGTGACACGGACAGGGTTGGGAATGAGCAGTTCTTC
TRBV6-1	TRBJ2-7	.	.	CASSRAGSSYEQYF	TGTGCCAGCAGCAGGGCAGGTAGCTCCTACGAGCAGTACTTC
TRBV5-5	TRBJ2-1	.	TRBD1	CASSTRRTGLINEQFF	TGTGCCAGCAGCACACGCCGGACAGGTCTAATCAATGAGCAGTTCTTC
TRBV27	TRBJ2-7	.	TRBD2	CATIPTSGRPYEQYF	TGTGCCACCATACCGACTAGCGGGAGACCCTACGAGCAGTACTTC
TRBV28	TRBJ1-2	.	.	CASSLAGGYGYTF	TGTGCCAGCAGTTTGGCAGGAGGCTATGGCTACACCTTC
TRBV28	TRBJ2-6	.	.	CASSLMGSRANVLTF	TGTGCCAGCAGTTTGATGGGCTCTAGGGCCAACGTCCTGACTTTC
TRBV15	TRBJ1-4	.	.	CATSRKQGGEKLFF	TGTGCCACCAGCAGAAAACAGGGCGGAGAAAAACTGTTTTTT
TRBV15	TRBJ2-2	.	TRBD2	CATSRDGPSGSANTGELFF	TGTGCCACCAGCAGAGATGGGCCTAGCGGGAGCGCGAACACCGGGGAGCTGTTTTTT
TRBV5-6	TRBJ2-1	.	.	CASSPPRGEQFF	TGTGCCAGCAGCCCACCCAGGGGAGAGCAGTTCTTC
TRBV7-8	TRBJ1-5	once	TRBD1	CASSKGQSDSNQPQHF	TGTGCCAGCAGCAAGGGACAGAGTGATAGCAATCAGCCCCAGCATTTT
TRBV10-3	TRBJ2-1	.	.	CAISDLGEQFF	TGTGCCATCAGTGATCTCGGGGAGCAGTTCTTC
TRBV27	TRBJ1-6	.	.	CASSLRDSLGAPLHF	TGTGCCAGCAGTTTAAGGGACTCCCTAGGGGCACCCCTCCACTTT
TRBV7-9	TRBJ2-1	.	TRBD2	CASSPPTSGSWRFF	TGTGCCAGCAGCCCACCGACTAGCGGGAGTTGGCGGTTCTTC
TRBV7-6	TRBJ2-7	.	TRBD1	CASSLRIRGQGIDEQYF	TGTGCCAGCAGCTTGAGGATAAGGGGACAGGGGATCGACGAGCAGTACTTC